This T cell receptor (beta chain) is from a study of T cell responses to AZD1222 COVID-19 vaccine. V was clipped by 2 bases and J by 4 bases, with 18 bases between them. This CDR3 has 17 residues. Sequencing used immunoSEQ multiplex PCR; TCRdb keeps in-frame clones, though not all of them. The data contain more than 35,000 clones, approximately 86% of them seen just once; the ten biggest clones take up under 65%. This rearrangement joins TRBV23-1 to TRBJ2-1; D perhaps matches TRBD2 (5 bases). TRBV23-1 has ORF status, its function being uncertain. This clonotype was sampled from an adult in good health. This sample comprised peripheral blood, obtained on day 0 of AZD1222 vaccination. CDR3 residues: CASSQLDYWNPYNEQFF. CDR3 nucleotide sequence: TGCGCCAGCAGTCAACTCGACTACTGGAATCCATACAATGAGCAGTTCTTC.